The clone carrying this TCR beta chain was seen a few times. As yet, its antigen is unknown. After removal of 0 bases from V and 9 bases from J, the junction contained 11 bases not matched to a gene. Germline V gene sequence: CDR1 SGDLS, CDR2 YYNGEE. The CDR3 loop spans 18 amino acids. TCRdb re-derived calls from the 5' RACE reads in MiXCR, one entry per CDR3 protein. The sample lists roughly 630,000 distinct CDR3 sequences, about 7.6% occurring once. This sample is part of a study of identical twins. Regarding the study as a whole: Excess low generation probability was seen in twin-shared out-of-frame alpha sequences.

These data also featured in a second study, about yellow fever vaccine responses in identical twins.

This receptor was obtained from a woman aged 18 to 35 in good health. The sequencing sample was made of PBMCs. V is TRBV9 and J is TRBJ2-3, with 15 bases matching TRBD2. CDR3 amino acids: CASSVVDQPGTSGRTQYF. The CDR3, as DNA: TGTGCCAGCAGCGTAGTGGACCAACCGGGGACTAGCGGGAGGACGCAGTATTTT.